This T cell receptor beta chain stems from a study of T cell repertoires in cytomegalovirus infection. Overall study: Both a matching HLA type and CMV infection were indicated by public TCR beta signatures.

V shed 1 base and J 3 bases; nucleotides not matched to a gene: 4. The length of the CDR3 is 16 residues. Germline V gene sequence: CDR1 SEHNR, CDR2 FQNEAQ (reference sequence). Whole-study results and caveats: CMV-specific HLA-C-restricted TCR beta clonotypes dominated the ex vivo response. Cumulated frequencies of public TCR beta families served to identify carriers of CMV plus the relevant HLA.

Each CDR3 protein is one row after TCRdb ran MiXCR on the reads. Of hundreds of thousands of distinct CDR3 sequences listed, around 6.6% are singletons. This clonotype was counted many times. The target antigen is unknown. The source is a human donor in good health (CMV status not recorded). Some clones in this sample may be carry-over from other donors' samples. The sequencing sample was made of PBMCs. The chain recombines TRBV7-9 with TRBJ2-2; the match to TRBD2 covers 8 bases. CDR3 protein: CASSLGQRGYTGELFF. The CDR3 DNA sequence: TGTGCCAGCAGCTTAGGGCAGCGGGGGTACACCGGGGAGCTGTTTTTT.